This TCR beta chain was retrieved from a study of vaccination effects on CD4 cells after COVID-19. This clone was seen a handful of times. Its antigen is currently unknown. The CDR3 covers 12 residues. V was pared by 7 bases and J by 6 bases, with 12 bases between. Germline-derived CDR1 and CDR2 are SNHLY and FYNNEI. Following an approximately 9-day culture, CD4+ T cells were purified. Libraries were prepared by immunoSEQ multiplex PCR; TCRdb keeps only in-frame clonotypes and omits some of them. This sample carries 31,000 or so clones, about two thirds of them seen once, and the ten largest clones take about 3.8%.

The chain couples TRBV2 to TRBJ1-1; D gene uncertain. The receptor comes from a human donor who received a COVID-19 vaccine. Sequenced material: CD4+ T cells from PBMCs cultured without peptide, taken before COVID-19 vaccination. CDR3 nucleotide sequence: TGTGCCAGCACGAGAGCCGTCGCTGAAGCTTTCTTT. It translates to CASTRAVAEAFF.